The rows below give T cell receptor beta chains drawn from one sample of a study of T cells after yellow fever vaccination. Each CDR3 protein is one row after TCRdb ran MiXCR on the 5' RACE reads. The sample holds 150,000 or so distinct CDR3 sequences; approximately 9.7% are singletons and the top ten take roughly 36%. Sequencing used CD8+ T cells sorted from PBMCs, obtained 45 days after the yellow fever booster vaccination. Receptors originate from a man between 18 and 29 years old who received the YFV17D yellow fever vaccine. Each CDR3 is given with its conserved first and last residue. A D gene is named only where the DNA matches it firmly. Clone size is given for some rows only: seen once, a few or many times, or a class if the clone is expanded.

>.|TRBJ1-6|TRBV7-9|.|15
TGTGCCAGCTCAGGAGGTTTCAGCTTTAATTCACCCCTCCACTTT
CASSGGFSFNSPLHF
>.|TRBJ2-1|TRBV27|many|11
TGTGCCAGCAGTTTAGGGACGTGGCAGTTCTTC
CASSLGTWQFF
>TRBD1|TRBJ2-2|TRBV5-4|few|14
TGTGCCAGCAGTTATGGACAGGGCGCCTGGGAGCTGTTTTTT
CASSYGQGAWELFF
>TRBD1|TRBJ1-4|TRBV7-2|.|16
TGTGCCAGCAGCTTAGGAGGACAGGGGATAGTAGAAAAACTGTTTTTT
CASSLGGQGIVEKLFF
>TRBD1|TRBJ2-3|TRBV27|.|15
TGTGCCAGCAGTGCGACAGGGGGCCTGGGGGATACGCAGTATTTT
CASSATGGLGDTQYF
>.|TRBJ2-5|TRBV6-5|.|16
TGTGCCAGCAGTTACAGTAGTGTAGGGTCGGGTGAGACCCAGTACTTC
CASSYSSVGSGETQYF
>.|TRBJ2-3|TRBV6-2/TRBV6-3|.|17
TGTGCCAGCAGCCCTACCCCCGTGGGACTCAACACAGATACGCAGTATTTT
CASSPTPVGLNTDTQYF
>TRBD2|TRBJ2-3|TRBV10-3|.|14
TGTGCCATCGATAGCGGGAGAACCACAGATACGCAGTATTTT
CAIDSGRTTDTQYF
>TRBD2|TRBJ2-1|TRBV6-5|few|15
TGTGCCAGCAGCCGCGGGGGGGCCATCTACAATGAGCAGTTCTTC
CASSRGGAIYNEQFF
>.|TRBJ2-5|TRBV2|.|12
TGTGCCAGCAGTGAGGGTGGGGCGGGCCAGTACTTC
CASSEGGAGQYF
>TRBD1|TRBJ1-5|TRBV2|few|17
TGTGCCAGCAGTGGGGGACAGGCGGACTATAGCAATCAGCCCCAGCATTTT
CASSGGQADYSNQPQHF
>TRBD1|TRBJ2-7|TRBV7-8|many|14
TGTGCCAGCAGCCGGGACAGCAGCTCCTACGAGCAGTACTTC
CASSRDSSSYEQYF
>.|TRBJ1-4|TRBV30|few|15
TGTGCCTGGAGTGTAGCGGAGGGACTGTCGGGAAAACTGTTTTTT
CAWSVAEGLSGKLFF
>TRBD2|TRBJ2-1|TRBV7-2|few|17
TGTGCCAGCAGCCCGAGGACTAGCGGGGGTGTTGGCAATGAGCAGTTCTTC
CASSPRTSGGVGNEQFF
>.|TRBJ1-5|TRBV30|few|14
TGTGCCTGGAGTGACAGGTTGACGGGTCAGCCCCAGCATTTT
CAWSDRLTGQPQHF
>TRBD1|TRBJ2-2|TRBV3-1|few|16
TGTGCCAGCAGCCAGGGGACAGGGGGCGCCGCCGGGGAGCTGTTTTTT
CASSQGTGGAAGELFF
>.|TRBJ1-1|TRBV15|many|14
TGTGCCACCAGCGAACAGGGCGAAAACACTGAAGCTTTCTTT
CATSEQGENTEAFF
>.|TRBJ2-2|TRBV29-1|few|14
TGCAGCGTTGGGGGAGTATTGAACACCGGGGAGCTGTTTTTT
CSVGGVLNTGELFF
>.|TRBJ1-1|TRBV6-2/TRBV6-3|few|14
TGTGCCAGCAGTTCCTGGACAGTGAACACTGAAGCTTTCTTT
CASSSWTVNTEAFF
>TRBD1|TRBJ1-2|TRBV28|few|13
TGTGCCAGCAGTTTGGTGACAGGGTATGGCTACACCTTC
CASSLVTGYGYTF
>TRBD1|TRBJ1-6|TRBV11-2|.|15
TGTGCCAGCAGCTTAGCGACAGGGACGAGGTCACCCCTCCACTTT
CASSLATGTRSPLHF
>TRBD2|TRBJ2-3|TRBV20-1|once|15
TGCAGTGCTAGAGGACTAGCGGGGCTGGGTGATACGCAGTATTTT
CSARGLAGLGDTQYF
>.|TRBJ1-5|TRBV6-5|few|14
TGTGCCAGCAGTTACGTTAGTAGCAATCAGCCCCAGCATTTT
CASSYVSSNQPQHF
>.|TRBJ2-5|TRBV11-3|.|17
TGTGCCAGCAGCTTAGGGGGCTTGGGACACCGGTGGGAGACCCAGTACTTC
CASSLGGLGHRWETQYF
>TRBD1|TRBJ2-1|TRBV20-1|many|14
TGCAGTGCCCTCGGGGACAGGTCGGCAAATGAGCAGTTCTTC
CSALGDRSANEQFF
>.|TRBJ2-5|TRBV13|many|11
TGTGCCAGCAGCTTAGAAGAGACCCAGTACTTC
CASSLEETQYF
>.|TRBJ2-7|TRBV5-1|few|16
TGCGCCAGCAGCTTGGGAGACAGTTTCTTAACCTACGAGCAGTACTTC
CASSLGDSFLTYEQYF
>.|TRBJ1-1|TRBV9|few|14
TGTGCCAGCAGCGTAGGGGACTTTAACACTGAAGCTTTCTTT
CASSVGDFNTEAFF
>TRBD1|TRBJ1-4|TRBV4-1|.|16
TGCGCCAGCAGCCTCGACCGGGACAGGGGCGACGAAAAACTGTTTTTT
CASSLDRDRGDEKLFF
>.|TRBJ2-1|TRBV11-2|.|10
TGTGCCACCGTTAAGAATGAGCAGTTCTTC
CATVKNEQFF
>TRBD1|TRBJ2-3|TRBV19|.|17
TGTGCCAGTAATTTACATCCGGACAGGGAAATGCCAGATACGCAGTATTTT
CASNLHPDREMPDTQYF
>.|TRBJ2-1|TRBV18|few|17
TGTGCCAGCTCATCCACCCCGCCGGGGGGCGGGGACAATGAGCAGTTCTTC
CASSSTPPGGGDNEQFF
>.|TRBJ2-2|TRBV7-2|many|14
TGTGCCAGCAGCTACATGGGTTGGTCCGGGGAGCTGTTTTTT
CASSYMGWSGELFF
>TRBD2|TRBJ2-5|TRBV11-2|.|14
TGTGCCAGCAGCCGCAGCGGGGGCGAGCAGACCCAGTACTTC
CASSRSGGEQTQYF
>.|TRBJ2-7|TRBV4-3|few|14
TGCGCCAGCAGCCAAGTCATAACAGTCTACGAGCAGTACTTC
CASSQVITVYEQYF
>TRBD2|TRBJ2-1|TRBV4-3|many|15
TGCGCCAGCAGCCATGGGACTAGCAGTTACAATGAGCAGTTCTTC
CASSHGTSSYNEQFF
>.|TRBJ2-7|TRBV29-1|.|12
TGCAGCGGGGGGGTAGACACGTACGAGCAGTACTTC
CSGGVDTYEQYF
>TRBD1|TRBJ2-7|TRBV20-1|.|13
TGCAGTGCTGTCCGGGACAGATACTACGAGCAGTACTTC
CSAVRDRYYEQYF
>TRBD1|TRBJ2-2|TRBV6-2/TRBV6-3|.|15
TGTGCCAGCAGCAGGGACAGGTCGAACACCGGGGAGCTGTTTTTT
CASSRDRSNTGELFF